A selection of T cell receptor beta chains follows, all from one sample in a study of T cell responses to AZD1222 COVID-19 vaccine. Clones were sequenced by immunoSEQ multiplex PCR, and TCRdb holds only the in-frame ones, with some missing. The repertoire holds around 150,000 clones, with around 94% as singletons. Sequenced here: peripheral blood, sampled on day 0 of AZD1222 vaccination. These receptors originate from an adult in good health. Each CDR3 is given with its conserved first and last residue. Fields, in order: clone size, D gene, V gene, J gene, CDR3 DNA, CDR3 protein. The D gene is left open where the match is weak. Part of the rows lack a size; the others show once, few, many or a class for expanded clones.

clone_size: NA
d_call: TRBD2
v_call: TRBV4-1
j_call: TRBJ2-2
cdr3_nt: TGCGCCAGCAGCCCCGGACTAGCGGGGTTTCCTTTGAACACCGGGGAGCTGTTTTTT
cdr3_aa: CASSPGLAGFPLNTGELFF

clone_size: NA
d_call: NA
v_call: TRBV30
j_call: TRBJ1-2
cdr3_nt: TGTGCCTGGAGTGTAGGGGTCCCCGGCTATGGCTACACCTTC
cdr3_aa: CAWSVGVPGYGYTF

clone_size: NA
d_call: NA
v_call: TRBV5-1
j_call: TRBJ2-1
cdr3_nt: TGCGCCAGCAGCTTGGGGCCGGGGCCCCCCTACAATGAGCAGTTCTTC
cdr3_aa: CASSLGPGPPYNEQFF

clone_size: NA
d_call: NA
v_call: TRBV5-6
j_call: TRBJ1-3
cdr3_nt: TGTGCCAGCAGCCCCCCGGGACCTGGAAACACCATATATTTT
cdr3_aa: CASSPPGPGNTIYF

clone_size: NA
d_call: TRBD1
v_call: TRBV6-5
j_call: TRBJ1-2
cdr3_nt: TGTGCCAGCAAGACAGGGGTTTTAGATGGCTACACCTTC
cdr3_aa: CASKTGVLDGYTF

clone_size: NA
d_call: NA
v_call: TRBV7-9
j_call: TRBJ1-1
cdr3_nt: TGTGCCAGCAGCCCAAGCAGGGAGAACACTGAAGCTTTCTTT
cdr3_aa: CASSPSRENTEAFF

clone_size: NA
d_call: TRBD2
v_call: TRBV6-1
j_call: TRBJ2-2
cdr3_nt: TGTGCCAGCAGTGAAGAGAGTAGCGGGAGTGGTGGCGGGGAGCTGTTTTTT
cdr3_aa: CASSEESSGSGGGELFF

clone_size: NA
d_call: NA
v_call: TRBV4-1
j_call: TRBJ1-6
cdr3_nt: TGCGCCAGCAGCCAGACACCCGGGGCTAATTCACCCCTCCACTTT
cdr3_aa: CASSQTPGANSPLHF

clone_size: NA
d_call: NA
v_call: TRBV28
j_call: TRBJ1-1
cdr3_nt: TGTGCCAGCACCACTGGGGTGGGCACTGAAGCTTTCTTT
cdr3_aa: CASTTGVGTEAFF

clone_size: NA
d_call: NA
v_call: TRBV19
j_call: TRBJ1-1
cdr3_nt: TGTGCCAGTAGTATAGGAGGAGGGATGGACAAAATCGTGAACACTGAAGCTTTCTTT
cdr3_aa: CASSIGGGMDKIVNTEAFF

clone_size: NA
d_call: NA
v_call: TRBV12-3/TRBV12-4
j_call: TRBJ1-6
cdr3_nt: TGTGCCAGCAAGGGTCTATATAATTCACCCCTCCACTTT
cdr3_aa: CASKGLYNSPLHF

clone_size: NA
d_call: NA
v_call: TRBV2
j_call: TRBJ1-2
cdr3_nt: TGTGCCAGCAGTGAAGAACGGGCCCTCTATGGCTACACCTTC
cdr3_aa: CASSEERALYGYTF

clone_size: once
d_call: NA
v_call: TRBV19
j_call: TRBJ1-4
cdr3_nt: TGTGCCAGTAGTATAGGGGACAAGGGAAAACTGTTTTTT
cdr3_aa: CASSIGDKGKLFF

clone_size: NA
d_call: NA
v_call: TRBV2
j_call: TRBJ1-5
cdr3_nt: TGTGCCAGCAGTGAAGAGTGGGCCGAGGCCCAGCATTTT
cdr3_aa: CASSEEWAEAQHF

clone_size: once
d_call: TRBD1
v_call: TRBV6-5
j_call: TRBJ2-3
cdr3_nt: TGTGCCAGCAGGGACAGGGCCCGCACAGATACGCAGTATTTT
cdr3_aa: CASRDRARTDTQYF

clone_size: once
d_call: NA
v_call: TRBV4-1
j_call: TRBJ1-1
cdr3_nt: TGCGCCAGCAGCCAAGGTCGGGCCAGGGGAAGGCGAAGTGAAGCTTTCTTT
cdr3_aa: CASSQGRARGRRSEAFF

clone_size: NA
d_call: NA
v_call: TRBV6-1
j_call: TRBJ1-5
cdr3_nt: TGTGCCAGCAGTGAAAGGAGGTGGGGTTTCCATCAGCCCCAGCATTTT
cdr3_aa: CASSERRWGFHQPQHF

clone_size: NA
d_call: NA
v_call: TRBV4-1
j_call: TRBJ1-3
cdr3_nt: TGCGCCAGCAGCCACCTGGGCTCTGGAAACACCATATATTTT
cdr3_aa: CASSHLGSGNTIYF

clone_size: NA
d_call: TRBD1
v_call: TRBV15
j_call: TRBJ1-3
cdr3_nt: TGTGCCACCAGCAGAGATCTTTATTCTTCGGGACAGGAGAAGAACCCCTCTGGAAACACCATATATTTT
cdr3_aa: CATSRDLYSSGQEKNPSGNTIYF

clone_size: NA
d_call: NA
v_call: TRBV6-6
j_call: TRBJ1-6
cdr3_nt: TGTGCCAGTATACGGGATCCCTATAATTCACCCCTCCACTTT
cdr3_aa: CASIRDPYNSPLHF

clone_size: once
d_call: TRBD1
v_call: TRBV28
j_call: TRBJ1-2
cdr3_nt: TGTGCCAGCAGGATTCCAGACAGGGGCTATGGCTACACCTTC
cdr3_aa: CASRIPDRGYGYTF

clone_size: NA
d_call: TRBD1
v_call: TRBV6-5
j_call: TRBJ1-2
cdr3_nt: TGTGCCAGCAGTTACTCCGAGACAGGGGTGGGTGGCTACACCTTC
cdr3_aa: CASSYSETGVGGYTF